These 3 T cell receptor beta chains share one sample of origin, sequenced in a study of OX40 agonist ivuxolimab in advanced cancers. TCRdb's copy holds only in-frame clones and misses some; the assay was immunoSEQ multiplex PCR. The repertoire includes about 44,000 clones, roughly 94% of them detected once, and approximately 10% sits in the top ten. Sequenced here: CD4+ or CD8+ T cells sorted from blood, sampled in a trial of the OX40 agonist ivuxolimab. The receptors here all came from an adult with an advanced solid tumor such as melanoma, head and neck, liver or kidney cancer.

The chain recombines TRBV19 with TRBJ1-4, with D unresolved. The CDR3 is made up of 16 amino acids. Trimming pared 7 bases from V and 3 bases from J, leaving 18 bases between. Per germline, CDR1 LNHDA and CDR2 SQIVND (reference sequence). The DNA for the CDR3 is TGTGCCAGTACCTTAACTACGGGGAGCCCTAATGAAAAACTGTTTTTT. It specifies CASTLTTGSPNEKLFF.

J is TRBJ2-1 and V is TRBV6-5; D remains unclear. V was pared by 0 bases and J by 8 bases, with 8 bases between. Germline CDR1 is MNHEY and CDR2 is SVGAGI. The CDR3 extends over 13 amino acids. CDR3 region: CASSYSIEDEQFF. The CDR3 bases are TGTGCCAGCAGTTACTCGATTGAGGATGAGCAGTTCTTC.

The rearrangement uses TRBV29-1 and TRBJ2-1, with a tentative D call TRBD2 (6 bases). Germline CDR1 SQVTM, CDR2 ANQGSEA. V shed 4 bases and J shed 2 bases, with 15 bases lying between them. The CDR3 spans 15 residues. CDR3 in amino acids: CSVGFLRRAYNEQFF. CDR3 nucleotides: TGCAGCGTTGGATTCTTGCGGAGGGCCTACAATGAGCAGTTCTTC.